Listed below are T cell receptor beta chains from one sample, sequenced in a study of memory CD4+ T cells and cytomegalovirus serostatus. TCRdb keeps only in-frame clones here, not all; method: immunoSEQ multiplex PCR. The sample records fewer than 40,000 clones, around 84% being singletons. Sequenced sample: memory CD4+ T cells from blood. These receptors were collected from an adult in good health and CMV-seronegative. Each CDR3 is given with its conserved first and last residue. The order of the fields is clone size, V gene, D gene, J gene, CDR3 DNA, CDR3 protein. A D gene is named only where the DNA matches it firmly. Some rows have no size entry. The others give once, few or many, or a class for an expanded clone.

abundance: NA; v_gene: TRBV7-2; d_gene: NA; j_gene: TRBJ1-1; CDR3nt: TGTGCCAGCAGCTTTGGCTGGAACACTGAAGCTTTCTTT; CDR3aa: CASSFGWNTEAFF
abundance: NA; v_gene: TRBV6-5; d_gene: NA; j_gene: TRBJ2-2; CDR3nt: TGTGCCAGCCGACTTAAAACCGGGAATGGAGGGCTGTTTTTT; CDR3aa: CASRLKTGNGGLFF
abundance: NA; v_gene: TRBV6-1; d_gene: NA; j_gene: TRBJ1-2; CDR3nt: TGTGCCAGCAGTGAGAGGACAGCGAACTATGGCTACACCTTC; CDR3aa: CASSERTANYGYTF
abundance: NA; v_gene: TRBV5-1; d_gene: NA; j_gene: TRBJ1-2; CDR3nt: TGCGCCAGCAGCTTGGGTGCCCGGAGGCTGACAGCTAACTATGGCTACACCTTC; CDR3aa: CASSLGARRLTANYGYTF
abundance: NA; v_gene: TRBV6-5; d_gene: TRBD1; j_gene: TRBJ2-5; CDR3nt: TGTGCCAGCAAGATACAGGGGTTACGGGGGACCCAGTACTTC; CDR3aa: CASKIQGLRGTQYF
abundance: once; v_gene: TRBV5-6; d_gene: NA; j_gene: TRBJ2-1; CDR3nt: TGTGCCAGCAGCTTGCTCCAGGGGACCTCCTACAATGAGCAGTTCTTC; CDR3aa: CASSLLQGTSYNEQFF
abundance: NA; v_gene: TRBV7-2; d_gene: NA; j_gene: TRBJ2-3; CDR3nt: TGTGCCAGCAGCGCGCTCGCTAGCACAGATACGCAGTATTTT; CDR3aa: CASSALASTDTQYF
abundance: few; v_gene: TRBV15; d_gene: NA; j_gene: TRBJ2-3; CDR3nt: TGTGCCACCAGCAGAGATTCATGGGGCGGGGCGACTAGCACAGATACGCAGTATTTT; CDR3aa: CATSRDSWGGATSTDTQYF
abundance: NA; v_gene: TRBV9; d_gene: NA; j_gene: TRBJ1-2; CDR3nt: TGTGCCAGCAGCGCCCCCCACTCGGCGGCCAACTATGGCTACACCTTC; CDR3aa: CASSAPHSAANYGYTF
abundance: NA; v_gene: TRBV29-1; d_gene: NA; j_gene: TRBJ1-2; CDR3nt: TGCAGCGTTGAAGATCCAATGGGGATGGCCTATGGCTACACCTTC; CDR3aa: CSVEDPMGMAYGYTF
abundance: NA; v_gene: TRBV7-2; d_gene: NA; j_gene: TRBJ2-7; CDR3nt: TGTGCCAGCAGCTTAGCTCCAGGCGGGGAGCAGTACTTC; CDR3aa: CASSLAPGGEQYF
abundance: once; v_gene: TRBV6-6; d_gene: NA; j_gene: TRBJ2-5; CDR3nt: TGTGCCAGCAGTGAGAGGGGGGAGACCCAGTACTTC; CDR3aa: CASSERGETQYF
abundance: NA; v_gene: TRBV18; d_gene: NA; j_gene: TRBJ2-2; CDR3nt: TGTGCCAGCTCAGCCGGGAAGTCGGGCACCGGGGAGCTGTTTTTT; CDR3aa: CASSAGKSGTGELFF
abundance: NA; v_gene: TRBV19; d_gene: TRBD2; j_gene: TRBJ2-7; CDR3nt: TGTGCCAGTAGTCGCGGGGGGCCCTCCTACGAGCAGTACTTC; CDR3aa: CASSRGGPSYEQYF
abundance: NA; v_gene: TRBV4-1; d_gene: NA; j_gene: TRBJ1-2; CDR3nt: TGCGCCAGCAGCCAAGTATCTGTAGAGGAGGGCTACACCTTC; CDR3aa: CASSQVSVEEGYTF
abundance: once; v_gene: TRBV7-6; d_gene: NA; j_gene: TRBJ2-1; CDR3nt: TGTGCCAGCAGTTTAAGGTCAGCCCCTTACAATGAGCAGTTCTTC; CDR3aa: CASSLRSAPYNEQFF
abundance: NA; v_gene: TRBV9; d_gene: TRBD1; j_gene: TRBJ2-5; CDR3nt: TGTGCCAGCAGCCCGCGACAGGGTGGACAAGAGACCCAGTACTTC; CDR3aa: CASSPRQGGQETQYF
abundance: few; v_gene: TRBV6-6; d_gene: NA; j_gene: TRBJ1-5; CDR3nt: TGTGCCAGCAGTTTACAGGGCTTTGGAAATCAGCCCCAGCATTTT; CDR3aa: CASSLQGFGNQPQHF
abundance: NA; v_gene: TRBV5-6; d_gene: NA; j_gene: TRBJ1-2; CDR3nt: TGTGCCAGCAGCGTGACTGACAGGAGAGGCTACACCTTC; CDR3aa: CASSVTDRRGYTF
abundance: NA; v_gene: TRBV30; d_gene: NA; j_gene: TRBJ1-6; CDR3nt: TGTGCCTGGATGAGCTCCTATAATTCACCCCTCCACTTT; CDR3aa: CAWMSSYNSPLHF
abundance: NA; v_gene: TRBV7-9; d_gene: TRBD1; j_gene: TRBJ1-1; CDR3nt: TGTGCCAGCAGCTTAGGGGACAGCTATATCTCTGAAGCTTTCTTT; CDR3aa: CASSLGDSYISEAFF
abundance: NA; v_gene: TRBV4-1; d_gene: NA; j_gene: TRBJ2-1; CDR3nt: TGCGCCAGCAGCCAAGATCGGGACGGGACAATATACAATGAGCAGTTCTTC; CDR3aa: CASSQDRDGTIYNEQFF
abundance: NA; v_gene: TRBV4-1; d_gene: NA; j_gene: TRBJ2-3; CDR3nt: TGCGCCAGCAGCCAAGAGGGGCCGCCAGATACGCAGTATTTT; CDR3aa: CASSQEGPPDTQYF
abundance: NA; v_gene: TRBV19; d_gene: TRBD2; j_gene: TRBJ2-5; CDR3nt: TGTGCCAGTAGTAGAACTAGCGGGGTCCAAGAGACCCAGTACTTC; CDR3aa: CASSRTSGVQETQYF
abundance: NA; v_gene: TRBV5-5; d_gene: NA; j_gene: TRBJ2-3; CDR3nt: TGTGCCAGCAGCTCCAGCCTCCTCACAGATACGCAGTATTTT; CDR3aa: CASSSSLLTDTQYF
abundance: NA; v_gene: TRBV30; d_gene: NA; j_gene: TRBJ1-1; CDR3nt: TGTGCCTGGAGTACGCGCCCCCCCCGACAGAAAGCGAACACTGAAGCTTTCTTT; CDR3aa: CAWSTRPPRQKANTEAFF
abundance: medium-sized; v_gene: TRBV11-2; d_gene: NA; j_gene: TRBJ1-1; CDR3nt: TGTGCCAGCAGCTTAGATGGGGCAAACAGGTACACTGAAGCTTTCTTT; CDR3aa: CASSLDGANRYTEAFF
abundance: NA; v_gene: TRBV11-2; d_gene: NA; j_gene: TRBJ2-2; CDR3nt: TGTGCCAGCAGCACCGGACAAGGGAAGGCCGGGGAGCTGTTTTTT; CDR3aa: CASSTGQGKAGELFF
abundance: NA; v_gene: TRBV19; d_gene: NA; j_gene: TRBJ2-7; CDR3nt: TGTGCCAGTAGTTCGAACAGGGCGAGCGAGCAGTACTTC; CDR3aa: CASSSNRASEQYF
abundance: NA; v_gene: TRBV5-1; d_gene: TRBD2; j_gene: TRBJ2-1; CDR3nt: TGCGCCAGCAGCACGGGGGGCAATGAGCAGTTCTTC; CDR3aa: CASSTGGNEQFF
abundance: NA; v_gene: TRBV11-2; d_gene: TRBD2; j_gene: TRBJ2-5; CDR3nt: TGTGCCAGCAGCCCGGGGGGGCGGTTTGAGGAGACCCAGTACTTC; CDR3aa: CASSPGGRFEETQYF
abundance: NA; v_gene: TRBV2; d_gene: NA; j_gene: TRBJ1-5; CDR3nt: TGTGCCAGCAGTGAGGCACAGTCCTCACTCCAGCATTTT; CDR3aa: CASSEAQSSLQHF
abundance: NA; v_gene: TRBV6-1; d_gene: NA; j_gene: TRBJ1-4; CDR3nt: TGTGCCAGCAGTGAAGCTGGAAATTTAGATGAAAAACTGTTTTTT; CDR3aa: CASSEAGNLDEKLFF
abundance: NA; v_gene: TRBV9; d_gene: NA; j_gene: TRBJ2-3; CDR3nt: TGTGCCAGCAGCTTAGACTACCAACCCACAGATACGCAGTATTTT; CDR3aa: CASSLDYQPTDTQYF
abundance: NA; v_gene: TRBV4-1; d_gene: NA; j_gene: TRBJ2-3; CDR3nt: TGCGCCAGCAGCCAATCATTCGATACGCAGTATTTT; CDR3aa: CASSQSFDTQYF